This entry describes one T cell receptor beta chain. What it binds is not known. This sample is part of a study of blood T cells in healthy people across ages. Study-level results: Unknown donor CMV status possibly confounded expanded clonotype changes. A roughly linear age-dependent decrease characterized TCR beta diversity per million T cells. Diversity estimated from one million T cells was considered an underestimate.

The CDR3 sequence is 12 residues long. The germline CDR1 and CDR2 sequences are DFQATT and SNEGSKA (reference sequence). Trimming took off 2 bases at V and 3 bases at J, with 8 bases between the two ends. Sample-barcoded 5' priming and a J-beta primer mix drove a second PCR of roughly 7 to 11 cycles. A template-switch adaptor with 12 random nucleotides tagged each cDNA molecule. TCRdb used MiXCR to reprocess the 5' RACE reads, holding one entry per CDR3 protein. Seen here are around 800,000 distinct CDR3 sequences, approximately 53% observed once, and the top ten hold 40% to 50%. Sequencing was carried out using blood. This sequence originates from an elderly man in good health. This chain links TRBV20-1 with TRBJ2-7, with D unresolved. The CDR3 region is CSARLNSYEQYF. The CDR3 region has the DNA TGCAGTGCTAGATTGAACAGCTACGAGCAGTACTTC.